Below, 31 T cell receptor beta chains from the same sample are listed, as sequenced in a study of shared clonotypes between healthy human individuals. Produced via immunoSEQ multiplex PCR; TCRdb's table is partial and in-frame only. Of about 1 million clones listed, more than 60% are singletons. Material: memory CD4+ T cells sorted from blood. Described subset: CD45RA-negative fraction. These TCRs come from a young man in good health.

The chain recombines TRBV6-1 with TRBJ2-1; perhaps D is TRBD1 or TRBD2 (5 bases each). From germline, CDR1 is MNHNS and CDR2 SASEGT. CDR3 length equals 13 residues. V lost 8 bases and J 6 bases, leaving 14 bases between the germline ends. The CDR3 spells CASGTQPLNEQFF. CDR3 bases: TGTGCCAGCGGGACCCAACCACTCAATGAGCAGTTCTTC.

This clone was seen once. J is TRBJ2-5 and V is TRBV18; maybe TRBD2 (5 bases). V lost 5 bases and J 2 bases, leaving 9 bases between the germline ends. The germline gives CDR1 KGHSH, CDR2 LQKENI. The CDR3 has 13 residues. The CDR3 DNA reads as TGTGCCAGCTCAGAGGGTAGGCAAGAGACCCAGTACTTC. Protein: CASSEGRQETQYF.

The chain joins TRBV7-3 to TRBJ2-5, with TRBD2 matching over 7 bases. Looked up from germline, CDR1 is SGHTA and CDR2 is FQGTGA. The CDR3 runs 17 residues. Germline trimming cut 5 bases from V and 2 bases from J; bases unmatched to any gene: 14. CDR3 sequence (DNA): TGTGCCAGCAGCCGAGATGGACCTGGTAGCGGGCAAGAGACCCAGTACTTC. Protein sequence: CASSRDGPGSGQETQYF.

The chain is built from TRBV6-1 and TRBJ2-7, with D perhaps matching TRBD2 (5 bases). Germline V CDR1 and CDR2: MNHNS, SASEGT. V lost 3 bases and J 3 bases, leaving 12 bases between the germline ends. The CDR3 has 14 residues. DNA for the CDR3: TGTGCCAGCAGTGATACTGGACTCCACTACGAGCAGTACTTC. It is translated as CASSDTGLHYEQYF.

The V and J genes are TRBV7-2 and TRBJ2-1, with 7 bases lining up with TRBD2. Germline CDR1 reads SGHTA; CDR2 reads FQGNSA. The V segment lost 5 bases and the J segment 7 bases; nucleotides outside the gene matches: 5. The CDR3 runs to 13 residues. The CDR3 DNA sequence: TGTGCCAGCAGCCTTTGGACTAGAAATGAGCAGTTCTTC. Its protein is CASSLWTRNEQFF.

This clone was observed a handful of times. The chain recombines TRBV7-8 with TRBJ2-2; D is possibly TRBD2 (5 bases). The CDR3 runs 15 residues. Trimming shortened V by 5 bases and J by 5 bases, and 15 bases separated the two germline ends. Germline V CDR1 and CDR2: SGHVS, FQNEAQ. As DNA, the CDR3 is TGTGCCAGCAGCAGGAGGAAAGGAAAAACCGGGGAGCTGTTTTTT. It translates to CASSRRKGKTGELFF.

This chain joins TRBV19 and TRBJ2-1; 8 bases align to TRBD2. The CDR3 covers 18 residues. CDR1 is LNHDA and CDR2 is SQIVND in the germline V gene (reference sequence). After removal of 7 bases from V and 0 bases from J, the junction contained 14 bases not matched to a gene. Here the CDR3 DNA reads TGTGCCAGTACCAAGGGCCTAGCGGGCTATAGCTCCTACAATGAGCAGTTCTTC. Translating gives CASTKGLAGYSSYNEQFF.

The chain recombines TRBV7-2 with TRBJ2-5, with a possible D match to TRBD1 (6 bases). The germline V gene has CDR1 SGHTA and CDR2 FQGNSA. The CDR3 contains 15 residues. V lost 2 bases and J lost 3, with 13 bases in between. As DNA, the CDR3 is TGTGCCAGCAGCTTATCAATTGGACAGAAAGAGACCCAGTACTTC. This gives the protein CASSLSIGQKETQYF.

This chain connects TRBV27 to TRBJ2-4; 7 bases match TRBD1. The junction had 8 bases not matched to a gene; V was cut back by 3 bases and J by 9 bases. The germline gives CDR1 MNHEY, CDR2 SMNVEV (reference sequence). This CDR3 is built from 14 residues. The CDR3 DNA is TGTGCCAGCAGTTTCAGACAGGGTGTTGGCATTCAGTACTTC. Protein sequence: CASSFRQGVGIQYF.

CDR3 sequence: CASSLKVSTGANVLTF. DNA for the CDR3: TGTGCCAGCAGCTTAAAAGTGTCGACCGGGGCCAACGTCCTGACTTTC. The chain recombines TRBV7-2 with TRBJ2-6; D is ambiguous. Germline V gives CDR1 SGHTA, CDR2 FQGNSA. V was cut by 2 bases and J by 4 bases, with 12 bases left in between. CDR3 length equals 16 residues.

This clone was detected once. This chain connects TRBV28 to TRBJ1-5; maybe TRBD1 (6 bases). Trimming removed 7 bases from V and 7 bases from J, with 11 bases in between. CDR1 is MDHEN and CDR2 is SYDVKM in the germline V gene. The CDR3 length is 12 residues. The CDR3 loop is CASKGGVQPQHF. The CDR3 region has the DNA TGTGCCAGCAAGGGGGGGGTCCAGCCCCAGCATTTT.

The chain is built from TRBV18 and TRBJ2-5, with D hard to call. Germline V gives CDR1 KGHSH, CDR2 LQKENI. With 1 base removed from V and 3 bases from J, the gap between germline ends came to 15 bases. The CDR3 is made up of 16 amino acids. CDR3 region: CASSPLGKQYEETQYF. Written as DNA, the CDR3 is TGTGCCAGCTCACCACTGGGGAAACAATATGAAGAGACCCAGTACTTC.

On this clone: In the same sample, other DNA sequences code for this CDR3. This chain uses TRBV5-4 with TRBJ1-1; the match to TRBD1 covers 7 bases. CDR1 and CDR2 from the germline V gene are SGHNT and YYREEE (reference sequence). V shed 4 bases and J 4 bases; nucleotides not matched to a gene: 1. The CDR3 covers 12 residues. The CDR3 DNA sequence: TGTGCCAGCAGCCAGGGGGGCACTGAAGCTTTCTTT. This sequence encodes CASSQGGTEAFF.

This chain connects TRBV10-1 to TRBJ2-2; TRBD2 might be the D (6 bases). This CDR3 is 15 amino acids long. Looked up from germline, CDR1 is WNHNN and CDR2 is SYGVQD (reference sequence). The ends were cut back, 8 bases at V and 4 bases at J, with 17 bases in the middle. CDR3 sequence: CASGTLTGGTGELFF. The CDR3 nucleotides read TGCGCCAGCGGGACCCTTACCGGGGGCACCGGGGAGCTGTTTTTT.

This chain's CDR3 is CASSRDVGGTYEQYF. The CDR3, as DNA: TGCGCCAGCAGCAGAGATGTTGGCGGTACCTACGAGCAGTACTTC. The chain couples TRBV4-3 to TRBJ2-7; D is unclear. This CDR3 spans 15 amino acids. Trimming removed 5 bases at V and 2 bases at J, with 16 bases between. CDR1 is LGHNA and CDR2 is YSLEER in the germline V gene.

The V and J genes are TRBV5-4 and TRBJ2-1, with 8 bases aligning to TRBD1. The germline CDR1 and CDR2 sequences are SGHNT and YYREEE (reference sequence). This CDR3 comprises 15 residues. With V trimmed by 4 bases and J by 6 bases, 9 bases remained unmatched. The CDR3 DNA reads TGTGCCAGCAGCGCCCAGGGGGCGAGGGGCAATGAGCAGTTCTTC. Translating gives CASSAQGARGNEQFF.

This clone was detected only a few times. The V gene is TRBV27, the J gene TRBJ1-6; D is unresolved. This CDR3 has 10 amino acids. Between the trimmed V and J ends, which lost 10 bases and 10 bases, there was a span of 8 bases. Germline CDR1 MNHEY, CDR2 SMNVEV (reference sequence). This chain's CDR3 is CATPISPLHF. DNA for the CDR3: TGTGCCACCCCGATATCACCCCTCCACTTT.

This clone was recorded a few times. The V gene is TRBV6-4, the J gene TRBJ2-2; a possible D gene is TRBD2 (6 bases). Germline values: CDR1 MRHNA, CDR2 SNTAGT. The CDR3 runs to 13 residues. V lost 5 bases and J 4 bases, leaving 8 bases between the germline ends. The CDR3 protein is CASSLGGTGELFF. The CDR3, as DNA: TGTGCCAGCAGTTTGGGAGGCACCGGGGAGCTGTTTTTT.

This chain joins TRBV30 and TRBJ1-2, with D possibly being TRBD1 (6 bases). V shed 5 bases and J shed 3 bases, with 10 bases lying between them. The CDR3 is made up of 12 amino acids. CDR1 and CDR2 from the germline V gene are GTSNPN and SVGIG (reference sequence). Written as DNA, the CDR3 is TGTGCCTGGGGACAGTCAGACTATGGCTACACCTTC. This translates into CAWGQSDYGYTF.

V gene TRBV5-5 combines with J gene TRBJ2-7; D may match TRBD1 or TRBD2 (5 bases each). The V gene lost 2 bases and the J gene lost 7 bases, with 19 bases spanning the gap. This CDR3 is 15 amino acids long. Germline V gene data show CDR1 as SGHKS and CDR2 as YYEKEE (reference sequence). Written as DNA, the CDR3 is TGTGCCAGCAGCTTTACCGGGGCTATAGCTAGGGAGCAGTACTTC. It translates to CASSFTGAIAREQYF. Filled out from reference TRBV5-5 and TRBJ2-7, the complete variable domain reads DAGVTQSPTHLIKTRGQQVTLRCSPISGHKSVSWYQQVLGQGPQFIFQYYEKEERGRGNFPDRFSARQFPNYSSELNVNALLLGDSALYLCASSFTGAIAREQYFGPGTRLTVT.

The chain is built from TRBV18 and TRBJ2-1; 9 bases match TRBD1. The CDR3 is 15 amino acids. V was clipped by 4 bases and J by 9 bases; unmatched bases: 10. CDR1 is KGHSH and CDR2 is LQKENI in the germline V gene. CDR3 nucleotide sequence: TGTGCCAGCTCACAAGGTACCGGGACAGGGACTGAGCAGTTCTTC. Its translation: CASSQGTGTGTEQFF.

The chain joins TRBV5-6 to TRBJ2-1; 11 bases align to TRBD2. Looked up from germline, CDR1 is SGHDT and CDR2 is YYEEEE. The V and J ends lost 4 bases and 2 bases, in that order; junction bases with no gene match: 5. The CDR3 sequence is 16 residues long. CDR3 loop: CASSRLAGNAYNEQFF. For the CDR3, the DNA is TGTGCCAGCAGCCGACTAGCGGGAAACGCCTACAATGAGCAGTTCTTC.

The V gene is TRBV19, the J gene TRBJ2-5; D remains unclear. From germline, CDR1 is LNHDA and CDR2 SQIVND (reference sequence). The V end lost 5 bases, the J end lost 2 bases, and 12 bases lay between the germline ends. CDR3 length equals 14 residues. CDR3 in amino acids: CASSPSLRQETQYF. The CDR3 DNA follows: TGTGCCAGTAGTCCCTCGTTGAGACAAGAGACCCAGTACTTC.

V and J are TRBV27 and TRBJ1-2, with D possibly matching TRBD1 (5 bases). Deletions cut 2 bases from V and 4 bases from J, with 14 bases between. Per germline, CDR1 MNHEY and CDR2 SMNVEV (reference sequence). The CDR3 is 15 amino acids. The CDR3 nucleotides are TGTGCCAGCAGTTTACGGGACCCTAGGGTCTATGGCTACACCTTC. Translation: CASSLRDPRVYGYTF.

The J gene is TRBJ2-5, the V gene TRBV11-1; D may be TRBD2 (7 bases). CDR1 is SGHAT, CDR2 FQDESV, per germline (reference sequence). Trimming took off 6 bases at V and 4 bases at J, with 27 bases between the two ends. The CDR3 is made up of 18 amino acids. CDR3 residues: CASSFIGPLGGGRETQYF. For the CDR3, the DNA is TGTGCCAGCAGTTTCATAGGGCCTTTGGGAGGGGGGCGAGAGACCCAGTACTTC.

The chain carries TRBV30 and TRBJ2-3; tentative D call: TRBD2 (6 bases). CDR1 is GTSNPN and CDR2 is SVGIG in the germline V gene (reference sequence). The germline V and J ends were trimmed by 5 bases and 6 bases, with 12 bases remaining between them. This CDR3 has 12 residues. The CDR3 bases are TGTGCCTGGTCGAGCGGAGGGGATACGCAGTATTTT. This gives the protein CAWSSGGDTQYF.

The V gene is TRBV6-1, the J gene TRBJ1-2, with a possible D match to TRBD1 (5 bases). The CDR3 is 15 amino acids. Trimming pared 0 bases from V and 8 bases from J, leaving 16 bases between. The germline CDR1 and CDR2 sequences are MNHNS and SASEGT. DNA for the CDR3: TGTGCCAGCAGTGAAGCAGGGGCCTCCCCCCGGGGCTACACCTTC. This sequence encodes CASSEAGASPRGYTF.

The chain is built from TRBV27 and TRBJ2-1; 15 nucleotides align to TRBD2. The CDR3 totals 17 residues. Germline CDR1 and CDR2: MNHEY and SMNVEV (reference sequence). Unmatched junction bases numbered 12, after V lost 6 bases and J lost 9 bases. The chain's CDR3 is CASRRRTSGGAWGEQFF. The CDR3 bases are TGTGCCAGCAGGCGACGGACTAGCGGGGGGGCCTGGGGTGAGCAGTTCTTC.

This clone was seen a few times. The V and J genes are TRBV5-1 and TRBJ1-6, with 7 bases fitting TRBD1. The V gene end was trimmed by 4 bases and the J gene end by 6 bases; junction bases not matched to a gene: 10. Germline lookup yields CDR1 SGHRS and CDR2 YFSETQ. The CDR3 loop spans 16 amino acids. The CDR3 loop reads CASSTSGTVLNSPLHF. The DNA of the CDR3 is TGCGCCAGCAGCACTTCCGGGACAGTACTTAATTCACCCCTCCACTTT.

This clone was counted ten times or more. The CDR3: CASSPQIQGVLGGYTF. In nucleotides, the CDR3 is TGCGCCAGCAGCCCGCAAATACAGGGGGTCCTTGGCGGCTACACCTTC. V gene TRBV4-1 combines with J gene TRBJ1-2; 8 positions agree with TRBD1. This CDR3 has 16 residues. Germline lookup yields CDR1 MGHRA and CDR2 YSYEKL. Trimming at V came to 4 bases and at J to 8 bases, leaving 15 bases not matched to a gene.

The gene calls are TRBV18 and TRBJ2-5; D not resolved. There are 13 residues in the CDR3. The V and J ends lost 4 bases and 2 bases respectively, with 8 bases between them. In germline, CDR1 is KGHSH, CDR2 LQKENI. The CDR3 is CASSQREQETQYF. The CDR3 region has the DNA TGTGCCAGCTCACAGCGAGAACAAGAGACCCAGTACTTC.